What follows are 15 T cell receptor beta chains derived from one specimen sequenced in a study of T cell responses to AZD1222 COVID-19 vaccine. The data were produced by immunoSEQ multiplex PCR, yet TCRdb's version contains in-frame clones alone and is incomplete. This sample has under 110,000 clones; around 84% occur once, and the top ten carry roughly 1.4%. Sequencing was performed on peripheral blood, taken on day 0 of AZD1222 vaccination. The origin of the receptors is an adult in good health.

The chain employs TRBV28 and TRBJ1-1, with a tentative D call TRBD1 (6 bases). This CDR3 contains 13 residues. V was clipped by 6 bases and J by 8 bases, with 16 bases between them. Germline CDR1 reads MDHEN; CDR2 reads SYDVKM. CDR3 region: CASSWRTAGEAFF. The CDR3 nucleotides are TGTGCCAGCAGCTGGAGGACAGCTGGAGAAGCTTTCTTT.

The chain uses TRBV7-3 and TRBJ2-5; D perhaps matches TRBD1 (6 bases). The CDR3 runs to 13 residues. Trimming cost V 5 bases and J 3 bases, with 10 bases left between them. Per the germline V gene, CDR1 is SGHTA and CDR2 is FQGTGA. CDR3 residues: CASSRGQKETQYF. The CDR3 DNA follows: TGTGCCAGCAGCCGCGGACAGAAAGAGACCCAGTACTTC.

This sequence joins TRBV4-2 and TRBJ2-2; TRBD2 might be the D (6 bases). CDR1 and CDR2 from the germline V gene are LGHNA and YNFKEQ. The CDR3 covers 14 residues. Trimming took off 0 bases at V and 7 bases at J, with 9 bases between the two ends. CDR3 DNA: TGTGCCAGCAGCCAAGATCGGGGAGGCGGGGAGCTGTTTTTT. Protein: CASSQDRGGGELFF.

This chain joins TRBV2 and TRBJ2-2; 9 nucleotides line up with TRBD2. Losses at the gene ends were 4 bases for V and 5 bases for J; bases not matched to a gene: 2. Germline CDR1 reads SNHLY; CDR2 reads FYNNEI. The CDR3 contains 14 residues. DNA for the CDR3: TGTGCCAGCAGTGCTACTAGCGGGACCGGGGAGCTGTTTTTT. This gives the protein CASSATSGTGELFF. The whole variable domain, filled in from reference TRBV2 and TRBJ2-2, reads EPEVTQTPSHQVTQMGQEVILRCVPISNHLYFYWYRQILGQKVEFLVSFYNNEISEKSEIFDDQFSVERPDGSNFTLKIRSTKLEDSAMYFCASSATSGTGELFFGEGSRLTVL.

The chain carries TRBV9 and TRBJ2-7; 8 bases line up with TRBD2. Germline V gene data show CDR1 as SGDLS and CDR2 as YYNGEE. The ends lost 4 bases at V and 4 bases at J; junction bases unmatched: 13. This CDR3 contains 16 residues. As DNA, the CDR3 is TGTGCCAGCAGCCCCCGAGGGAGCGGGGGATTTTACGAGCAGTACTTC. Protein sequence: CASSPRGSGGFYEQYF.

The chain carries TRBV14 and TRBJ1-1, with a weak D call TRBD1 (5 bases). The CDR3 totals 14 residues. Germline V lookup: CDR1 SGHDN, CDR2 FVKESK. V was pared by 2 bases and J by 5 bases, with 12 bases between. The chain's CDR3 is CASSQPGKRTEAFF. The CDR3 DNA reads TGTGCCAGCAGCCAACCAGGGAAAAGAACTGAAGCTTTCTTT.

This sequence joins TRBV24-1 and TRBJ1-2, with TRBD1 matching 8 bases. The germline V gene has CDR1 KGHDR and CDR2 SFDVKD. Trimming took 5 bases from V and 4 from J; bases not matched to a gene: 2. The CDR3 sequence is 13 residues long. The CDR3 is CATSGTGPYGYTF. CDR3 nucleotide sequence: TGTGCCACCAGTGGGACAGGGCCCTATGGCTACACCTTC.

This rearrangement joins TRBV18 to TRBJ2-7, with D possibly called TRBD1 or TRBD2 (5 bases each). Per germline, CDR1 KGHSH and CDR2 LQKENI. The CDR3 spans 15 residues. The V end was cut by 2 bases, the J end by 0 bases, with 11 bases between. The chain's CDR3 is CASSPGTPSSYEQYF. For the CDR3, the DNA is TGTGCCAGCTCACCAGGGACCCCGAGCTCCTACGAGCAGTACTTC.

This chain links TRBV9 with TRBJ1-2, with D maybe TRBD1 (6 bases). The V gene's germline CDR1 is SGDLS and CDR2 YYNGEE. The CDR3 covers 14 residues. Between the trimmed V and J ends, which lost 4 bases and 3 bases, there was a span of 13 bases. The CDR3 sequence: CASSPRYRDYGYTF. The CDR3 coding sequence is TGTGCCAGCAGCCCTAGATACAGGGACTATGGCTACACCTTC.

The gene calls are TRBV10-2 and TRBJ2-7; weak D call: TRBD2 (5 bases). The V end was cut by 3 bases, the J end by 2 bases, with 11 bases between. The CDR3 is 14 residues long. CDR1 is WSHSY, CDR2 SAAADI, per germline. The CDR3 protein is CASSDRAGAYEQYF. DNA of the CDR3: TGCGCCAGCAGTGATCGGGCGGGTGCCTACGAGCAGTACTTC.

V is TRBV5-4 and J is TRBJ2-7; 11 bases line up with TRBD2. Per the germline V gene, CDR1 is SGHNT and CDR2 is YYREEE (reference sequence). The CDR3 extends over 16 amino acids. V lost 0 bases, J lost 4 bases, and 6 bases stayed unmatched. The CDR3 sequence is CASSLETSGRMYEQYF. CDR3 bases: TGTGCCAGCAGCTTGGAAACTAGCGGGAGAATGTACGAGCAGTACTTC.

The J gene is TRBJ1-1, the V gene TRBV5-8; 7 bases match TRBD1. Trimming removed 4 bases from V and 5 bases from J; junction bases left unmatched: 5. This CDR3 comprises 13 residues. Germline CDR1 reads SGHTS; CDR2 reads YDEGEE. The CDR3 protein is CASSRQGGTEAFF. The CDR3 bases are TGTGCCAGCAGCCGACAGGGTGGGACTGAAGCTTTCTTT.

The CDR3 nucleotides are TGTGCCAGTAGTACACAGGGTTTGAGGACAGATACGCAGTATTTT. The encoded protein is CASSTQGLRTDTQYF. The chain uses TRBV19 and TRBJ2-3; weak D call: TRBD1 (6 bases). Trimming left V 4 bases short and J 3 bases short, with 14 bases between. Germline V gene lookup returns CDR1 LNHDA and CDR2 SQIVND (reference sequence). The CDR3 runs 15 residues.

The V and J genes are TRBV3-1 (or the pseudogene TRBV3-2) and TRBJ2-3; D gene uncertain. The CDR3 loop spans 15 amino acids. Trimming shortened V by 1 base and J by 0 bases, and 8 bases separated the two germline ends. CDR1 is LGHDT and CDR2 is YNNKEL in the germline V gene (reference sequence). The CDR3 nucleotides read TGTGCCAGCAGCCAAGGTCAGCCTAGCACAGATACGCAGTATTTT. This gives the protein CASSQGQPSTDTQYF.

This chain connects TRBV7-3 to TRBJ2-2; 8 nucleotides match TRBD1. There are 15 residues in the CDR3. Germline V lookup: CDR1 SGHTA, CDR2 FQGTGA. Losses at the gene ends were 2 bases for V and 4 bases for J; bases not matched to a gene: 3. The CDR3 sequence is CASSLGRGLTGELFF. The CDR3 bases are TGTGCCAGCAGCTTAGGCAGGGGGCTCACCGGGGAGCTGTTTTTT.